This is a list of T cell receptor beta chains from one sample in a study of cytomegalovirus exposure and HLA in healthy donors. TCRdb keeps only in-frame clones here, not all; method: immunoSEQ multiplex PCR. The table has about 49,000 clones, roughly nine tenths seen once. The specimen was PBMCs. The receptors shown here come from a young man in good health and CMV-seronegative. The CDR3 runs from the conserved cysteine through the conserved F or W. The D gene is left open where the match is weak.

TRBD2 | 12 | TRBJ2-5 | TRBV11-3 | TGTGCCAGCAGCTTAGGGGAGGGGACCCAGTACTTC | CASSLGEGTQYF
TRBD2 | 18 | TRBJ2-1 | TRBV11-2 | TGTGCCAGCAGCTTAGATATAGCGGGAGGCTCTTTTTACAATGAGCAGTTCTTC | CASSLDIAGGSFYNEQFF
. | 14 | TRBJ2-7 | TRBV6-1 | TGTGCCAGCAAAGAAGGGGGGGCGTCCTACGAGCAGTACTTC | CASKEGGASYEQYF
TRBD2 | 15 | TRBJ2-7 | TRBV2 | TGTGCCAGCAGGGATAGCGGGAGCCTCTCCTACGAGCAGTACTTC | CASRDSGSLSYEQYF
TRBD1 | 14 | TRBJ1-2 | TRBV28 | TGTGCCAGCAGTAGACCGGGACAGGGGGGTGGCTACACCTTC | CASSRPGQGGGYTF
. | 12 | TRBJ2-7 | TRBV28 | TGTGCCAGCAGTTCCCAATTCTACGAGCAGTACTTC | CASSSQFYEQYF
TRBD1 | 15 | TRBJ2-5 | TRBV7-2 | TGTGCCAGCAGCCAGAGGGGCAGGGGGACGGAGACCCAGTACTTC | CASSQRGRGTETQYF
TRBD1 | 16 | TRBJ1-5 | TRBV28 | TGTGCCAGCAGTTCTACGACAGGGTTAGGCAATCAGCCCCAGCATTTT | CASSSTTGLGNQPQHF
. | 13 | TRBJ1-2 | TRBV6-5 | TGTGCCAGCAGTCAGCGGCAGAACTATGGCTACACCTTC | CASSQRQNYGYTF
. | 12 | TRBJ2-1 | TRBV19 | TGTGCCAGTAGTTGGACTTGGAATGAGCAGTTCTTC | CASSWTWNEQFF
. | 15 | TRBJ1-2 | TRBV7-9 | TGTGCCAGCATACCTCTTGGGGGGGTCCTCTATGGCTACACCTTC | CASIPLGGVLYGYTF